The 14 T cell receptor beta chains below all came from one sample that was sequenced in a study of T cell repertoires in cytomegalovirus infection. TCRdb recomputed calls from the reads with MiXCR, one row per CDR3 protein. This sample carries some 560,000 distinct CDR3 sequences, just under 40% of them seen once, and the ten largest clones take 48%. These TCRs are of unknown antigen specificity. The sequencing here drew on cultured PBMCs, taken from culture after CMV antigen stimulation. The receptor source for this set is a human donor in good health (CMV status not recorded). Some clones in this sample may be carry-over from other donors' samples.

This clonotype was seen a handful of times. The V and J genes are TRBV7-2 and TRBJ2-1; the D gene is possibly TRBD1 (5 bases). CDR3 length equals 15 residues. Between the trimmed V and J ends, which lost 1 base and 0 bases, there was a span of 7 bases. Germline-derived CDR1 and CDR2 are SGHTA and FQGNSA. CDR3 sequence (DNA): TGTGCCAGCAGCTTAGGACAGTTCTCCTACAATGAGCAGTTCTTC. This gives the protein CASSLGQFSYNEQFF.

The CDR3 region is CASSLAMGGGQETQYF. The CDR3 DNA reads TGTGCCAGCAGCTTAGCGATGGGGGGCGGACAAGAGACCCAGTACTTC. The chain couples TRBV7-2 to TRBJ2-5; D may be TRBD1 or TRBD2 (6 bases each). CDR3 length equals 16 residues. CDR1 is SGHTA and CDR2 is FQGNSA in the germline V gene. Trimming removed 0 bases from V and 2 bases from J, with 13 bases in between.

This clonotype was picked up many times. CDR3 sequence: CASSLARAPGEQFF. DNA for the CDR3: TGTGCCAGCAGCTTAGCACGGGCCCCTGGTGAGCAGTTCTTC. J is TRBJ2-1 and V is TRBV7-2; D call uncertain. Germline V gives CDR1 SGHTA, CDR2 FQGNSA. Trimming took off 0 bases at V and 9 bases at J, with 12 bases between the two ends. This CDR3 comprises 14 residues.

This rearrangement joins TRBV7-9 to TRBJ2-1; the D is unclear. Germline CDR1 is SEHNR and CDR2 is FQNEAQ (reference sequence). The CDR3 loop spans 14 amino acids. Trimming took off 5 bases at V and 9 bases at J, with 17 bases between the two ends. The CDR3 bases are TGTGCCAGCAGCCCCGACTTACCCGGCGGTGAGCAGTTCTTC. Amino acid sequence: CASSPDLPGGEQFF.

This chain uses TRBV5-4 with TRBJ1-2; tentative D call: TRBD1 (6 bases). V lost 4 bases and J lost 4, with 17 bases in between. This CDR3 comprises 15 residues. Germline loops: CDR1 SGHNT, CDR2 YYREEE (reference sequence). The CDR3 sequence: CASSPDPQGTYGYTF. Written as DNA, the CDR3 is TGTGCCAGCAGCCCAGACCCACAGGGAACCTATGGCTACACCTTC.

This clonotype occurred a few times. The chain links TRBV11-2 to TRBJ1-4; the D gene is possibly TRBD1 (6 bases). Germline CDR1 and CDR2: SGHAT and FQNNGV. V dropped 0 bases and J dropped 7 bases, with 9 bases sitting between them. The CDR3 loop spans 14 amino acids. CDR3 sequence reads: CASSLEPGAEKLFF. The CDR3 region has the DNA TGTGCCAGCAGCTTAGAACCGGGGGCTGAAAAACTGTTTTTT.

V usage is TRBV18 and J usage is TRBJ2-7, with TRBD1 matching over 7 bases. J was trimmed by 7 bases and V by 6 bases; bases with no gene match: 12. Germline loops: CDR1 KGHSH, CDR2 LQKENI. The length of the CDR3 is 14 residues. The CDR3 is CASSLLDRAGEQYF. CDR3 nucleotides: TGTGCCAGCTCTCTCCTTGACAGGGCCGGGGAGCAGTACTTC.

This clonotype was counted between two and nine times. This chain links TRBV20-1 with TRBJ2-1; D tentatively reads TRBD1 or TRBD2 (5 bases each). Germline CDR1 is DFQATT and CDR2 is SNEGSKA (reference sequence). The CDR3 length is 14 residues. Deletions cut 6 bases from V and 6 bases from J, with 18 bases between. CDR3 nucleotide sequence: TGCAGTGCCCCCCCCTGGGGGTACGGCAATGAGCAGTTCTTC. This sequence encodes CSAPPWGYGNEQFF.

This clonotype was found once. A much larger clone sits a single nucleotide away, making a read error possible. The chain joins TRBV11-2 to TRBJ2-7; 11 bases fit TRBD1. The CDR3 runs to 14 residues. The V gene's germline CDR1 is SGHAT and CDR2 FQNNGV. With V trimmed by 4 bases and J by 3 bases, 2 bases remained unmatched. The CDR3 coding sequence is TGTGCCAGCAGCTGGGGACAGGGGGTCTACGAGCAGTACTTC. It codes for CASSWGQGVYEQYF. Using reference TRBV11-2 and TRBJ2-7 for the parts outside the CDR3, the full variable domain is EAGVAQSPRYKIIEKRQSVAFWCNPISGHATLYWYQQILGQGPKLLIQFQNNGVVDDSQLPKDRFSAERLKGVDSTLKIQPAKLEDSAVYLCASSWGQGVYEQYFGPGTRLTVT.

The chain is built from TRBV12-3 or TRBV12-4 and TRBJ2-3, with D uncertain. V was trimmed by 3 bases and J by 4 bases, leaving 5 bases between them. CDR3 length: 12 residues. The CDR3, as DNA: TGTGCCAGCAGTTTGATGGCAGATACGCAGTATTTT. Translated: CASSLMADTQYF.

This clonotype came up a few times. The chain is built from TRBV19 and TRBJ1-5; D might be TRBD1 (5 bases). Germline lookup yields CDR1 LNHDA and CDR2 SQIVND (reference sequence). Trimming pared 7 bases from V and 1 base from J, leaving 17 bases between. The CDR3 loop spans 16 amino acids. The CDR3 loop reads CASTPVAGRSNQPQHF. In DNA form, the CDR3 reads TGTGCCAGTACCCCGGTGGCAGGGAGGAGCAATCAGCCCCAGCATTTT.

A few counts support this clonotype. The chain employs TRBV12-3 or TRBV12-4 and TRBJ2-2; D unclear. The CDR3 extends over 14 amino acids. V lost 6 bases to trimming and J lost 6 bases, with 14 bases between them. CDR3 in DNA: TGTGCCAGCAGCACGGATTCCTACGCCGGGGAGCTGTTTTTT. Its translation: CASSTDSYAGELFF.

The CDR3 protein is CASSAAGGLIETQYF. The CDR3 bases are TGTGCCAGCAGCGCAGCGGGAGGGCTGATCGAGACCCAGTACTTC. The chain recombines TRBV7-6 with TRBJ2-5, with 10 bases aligning to TRBD2. The junction had 8 bases not matched to a gene; V was cut back by 5 bases and J by 5 bases. This CDR3 region has 15 residues. Germline values: CDR1 SGHVS, CDR2 FNYEAQ.

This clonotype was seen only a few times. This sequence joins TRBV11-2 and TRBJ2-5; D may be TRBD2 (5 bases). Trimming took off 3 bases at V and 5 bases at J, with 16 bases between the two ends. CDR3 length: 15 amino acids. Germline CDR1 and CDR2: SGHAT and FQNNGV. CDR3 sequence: CASSLRPRDVETQYF. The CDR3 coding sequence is TGTGCCAGCAGCTTGAGGCCCCGGGATGTCGAGACCCAGTACTTC.